The entry that follows covers one TCR beta chain sequence. Its cognate antigen is unknown. Trimming left V 3 bases short and J 2 bases short, with 14 bases between. Per germline, CDR1 LNHDA and CDR2 SQIVND (reference sequence). The CDR3 has 16 residues. The sample originates from a study of graft-versus-host responses after intestinal transplantation. Findings of the study overall: The recipient marrow held GvH clones, and some of them showed up first in ileum or blood.

TCRdb's copy holds only in-frame clones and misses some; the assay was immunoSEQ multiplex PCR. The sample has 85,000 to 90,000 clones; 80% to 95% are singletons. V gene TRBV19 combines with J gene TRBJ1-5; D not certain. The receptor comes from a human donor who received an intestinal transplant. The sample in question was unstimulated CD4+ T cells sorted from spleen or lymph node cells, obtained before intestinal transplant. The DNA of the CDR3 is TGTGCCAGTAGTATGTCGGTGCAGGTGGGCAATCAGCCCCAGCATTTT. This codes for CASSMSVQVGNQPQHF.